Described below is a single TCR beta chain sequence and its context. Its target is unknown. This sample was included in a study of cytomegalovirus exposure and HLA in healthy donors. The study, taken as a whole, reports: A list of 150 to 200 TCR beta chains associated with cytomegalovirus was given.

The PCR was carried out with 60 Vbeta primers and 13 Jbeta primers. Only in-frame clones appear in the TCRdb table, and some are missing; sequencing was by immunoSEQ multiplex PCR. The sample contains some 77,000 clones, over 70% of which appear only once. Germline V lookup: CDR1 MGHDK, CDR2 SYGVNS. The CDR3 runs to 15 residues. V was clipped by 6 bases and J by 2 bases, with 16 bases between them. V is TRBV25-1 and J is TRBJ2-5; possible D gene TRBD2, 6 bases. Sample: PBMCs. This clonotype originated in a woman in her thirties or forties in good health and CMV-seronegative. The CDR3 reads CASSPHRDFQETQYF. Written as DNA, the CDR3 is TGTGCCAGCAGCCCCCATCGGGACTTTCAAGAGACCCAGTACTTC.